These 10 T cell receptor beta chains share one sample of origin, sequenced in a study of blood T cell repertoires in COVID-19. Profiled with immunoSEQ multiplex PCR; TCRdb holds only in-frame clones, not every one. Of some 160,000 clones listed, just under 90% are singletons. Specimen: peripheral blood. The origin of the receptors is a woman aged 70 to 79 with COVID-19, enrolled during active disease.

This clone has a single count. The rearrangement joins TRBV5-1 to TRBJ1-3; maybe TRBD1 (6 bases). V dropped 0 bases and J dropped 4 bases, with 14 bases sitting between them. The germline CDR1 and CDR2 sequences are SGHRS and YFSETQ. This CDR3 contains 16 residues. In DNA, the CDR3 is TGCGCCAGCAGCTTGGACGGGTCAGGGGAAGGAAACACCATATATTTT. Protein sequence: CASSLDGSGEGNTIYF.

The rearrangement uses TRBV3-1 (or the pseudogene TRBV3-2) and TRBJ2-1, with 7 positions matching TRBD2. V shed 4 bases, J shed 8 bases, and the junction held 2 bases outside the gene matches. Germline CDR1 reads LGHDT; CDR2 reads YNNKEL (reference sequence). This CDR3 is 12 amino acids long. CDR3 nucleotides: TGTGCCAGCAGCCGTGGGGGGGATGAGCAGTTCTTC. This translates into CASSRGGDEQFF.

The chain joins TRBV7-3 to TRBJ2-2; 9 bases align to TRBD2. Germline CDR1 and CDR2: SGHTA and FQGTGA. V was pared by 2 bases and J by 2 bases, with 3 bases of the junction left unmatched. This CDR3 has 16 residues. Here the CDR3 DNA reads TGTGCCAGCAGCTTAGGGCTAGCGGGAAACACCGGGGAGCTGTTTTTT. Protein product: CASSLGLAGNTGELFF.

This chain connects TRBV5-1 to TRBJ2-5, with 7 bases that match TRBD2. Germline assignment: CDR1 SGHRS and CDR2 YFSETQ. Unmatched junction bases numbered 10, after V lost 3 bases and J lost 5 bases. The CDR3 consists of 15 residues. In nucleotides, the CDR3 is TGCGCCAGCAGCTCATTGGGGGGGAGGATGGAGACCCAGTACTTC. It translates to CASSSLGGRMETQYF.

The chain carries TRBV4-2 and TRBJ2-1; D gene ambiguous. This CDR3 is built from 15 residues. CDR1 and CDR2 from the germline V gene are LGHNA and YNFKEQ. Trimming removed 3 bases from V and 0 bases from J, with 9 bases in between. The CDR3: CASSHERNSYNEQFF. Here the CDR3 DNA reads TGTGCCAGCAGCCACGAGAGAAACTCCTACAATGAGCAGTTCTTC.

This rearrangement joins TRBV23-1 to TRBJ1-2; D unclear. TRBV23-1 has ORF status, its function being uncertain. The V and J ends lost 0 bases and 4 bases respectively, with 18 bases between them. This CDR3 is built from 17 residues. CDR3 DNA: TGCGCCAGCAGTCAATCGGGAGGACCGTCTTTTATCTATGGCTACACCTTC. It yields the protein CASSQSGGPSFIYGYTF.

Only one count was recorded for this clone. V and J are TRBV21-1 and TRBJ1-6; no DNA check was done on the table's D call, TRBD1. TRBV21-1 is a pseudogene segment. The CDR3 is 15 amino acids. CDR3 residues: CASTPFRGGLSPLHF. Written as DNA, the CDR3 is TGTGCCAGCACCCCCTTTCGAGGGGGCCTTTCACCCCTCCACTTT.

This sequence joins TRBV3-1 (or the pseudogene TRBV3-2) and TRBJ2-1; 8 bases line up with TRBD2. The CDR3 covers 13 residues. With 3 bases clipped from V and 8 bases from J, the junction kept 3 bases outside the gene matches. Germline CDR1 is LGHDT and CDR2 is YNNKEL (reference sequence). The CDR3 loop is CASSHGLAYEQFF. CDR3 nucleotides: TGTGCCAGCAGCCATGGACTAGCCTATGAGCAGTTCTTC.

J is TRBJ2-1 and V is TRBV30; possible D gene TRBD1, 7 bases. Germline CDR1 and CDR2: GTSNPN and SVGIG (reference sequence). The germline V and J ends were trimmed by 5 bases and 4 bases, with 18 bases remaining between them. The CDR3 is 15 residues long. The CDR3 is CAWSRRGRGYNEQFF. For the CDR3, the DNA is TGTGCCTGGTCAAGGAGGGGGCGCGGGTACAATGAGCAGTTCTTC.

CDR3 nucleotides: TGTGCCAGTAGTAATGACAGGTCGTACACTGAAGCTTTCTTT. Protein: CASSNDRSYTEAFF. The rearrangement joins TRBV19 to TRBJ1-1, with a tentative D call TRBD1 (6 bases). V lost 4 bases and J 3 bases, leaving 12 bases between the germline ends. Looked up from germline, CDR1 is LNHDA and CDR2 is SQIVND (reference sequence). The CDR3 is made up of 14 amino acids. The variable domain in full, with the rest retrieved from reference TRBV19 and TRBJ1-1, is DGGITQSPKYLFRKEGQNVTLSCEQNLNHDAMYWYRQDPGQGLRLIYYSQIVNDFQKGDIAEGYSVSREKKESFPLTVTSAQKNPTAFYLCASSNDRSYTEAFFGQGTRLTVV.